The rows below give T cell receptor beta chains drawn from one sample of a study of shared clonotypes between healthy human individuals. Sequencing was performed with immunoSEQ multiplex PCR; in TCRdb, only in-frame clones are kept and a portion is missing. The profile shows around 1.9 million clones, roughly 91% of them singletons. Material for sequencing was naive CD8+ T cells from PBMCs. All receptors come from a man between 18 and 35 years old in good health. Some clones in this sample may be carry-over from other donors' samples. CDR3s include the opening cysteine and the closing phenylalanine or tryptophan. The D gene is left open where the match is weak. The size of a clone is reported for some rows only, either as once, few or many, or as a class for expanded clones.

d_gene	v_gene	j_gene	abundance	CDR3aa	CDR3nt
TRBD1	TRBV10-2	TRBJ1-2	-	CASSRDREGYTF	TGCGCCAGCAGTCGGGACAGGGAGGGCTACACCTTC
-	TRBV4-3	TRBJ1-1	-	CASSLTANTEAFF	TGCGCCAGCAGCCTGACAGCGAACACTGAAGCTTTCTTT
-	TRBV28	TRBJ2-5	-	CASLEVGGDQTQYF	TGTGCCAGTTTAGAGGTTGGCGGGGATCAGACCCAGTACTTC
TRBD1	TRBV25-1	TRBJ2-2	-	CASIGYGTGGTGELFF	TGTGCCAGCATTGGATACGGGACAGGGGGCACCGGGGAGCTGTTTTTT
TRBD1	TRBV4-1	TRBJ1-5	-	CASSLIFTGGVQPQHF	TGCGCCAGCAGCCTTATCTTCACAGGGGGCGTTCAGCCCCAGCATTTT
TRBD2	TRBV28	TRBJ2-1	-	CASSSPFAASGRTTNEQFF	TGTGCCAGCAGTTCCCCCTTTGCGGCTAGCGGGAGGACTACCAATGAGCAGTTCTTC
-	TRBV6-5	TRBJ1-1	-	CASSPFQGITEAFF	TGTGCCAGCAGTCCCTTTCAGGGAATCACTGAAGCTTTCTTT
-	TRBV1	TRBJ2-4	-	CTSSRGTAKNIQYF	TGCACCAGCAGCCGCGGGACAGCCAAAAACATTCAGTACTTC
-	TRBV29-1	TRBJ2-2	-	CSGRDSASGELFF	TGCAGCGGGAGGGACAGCGCGTCCGGGGAGCTGTTTTTT
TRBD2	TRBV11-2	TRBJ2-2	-	CASSLVKGLSGANTGELFF	TGTGCCAGCAGCTTAGTTAAGGGCCTTAGCGGGGCGAACACCGGGGAGCTGTTTTTT
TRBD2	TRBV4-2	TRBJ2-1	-	CASSQGGGEEQFF	TGTGCCAGCAGCCAAGGGGGGGGAGAGGAGCAGTTCTTC
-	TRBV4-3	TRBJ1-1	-	CASSRGGMNTEAFF	TGCGCCAGCAGCCGGGGCGGCATGAACACTGAAGCTTTCTTT
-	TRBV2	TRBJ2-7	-	CASSAREAGFYEQYF	TGTGCCAGCAGTGCTCGCGAGGCGGGGTTCTACGAGCAGTACTTC
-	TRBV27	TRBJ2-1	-	CASSLDSGYNEQFF	TGTGCCAGCAGTTTAGATAGCGGCTACAATGAGCAGTTCTTC
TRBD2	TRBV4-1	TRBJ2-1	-	CASSPRLAGANEQFF	TGCGCCAGCAGCCCTCGACTAGCGGGAGCCAATGAGCAGTTCTTC
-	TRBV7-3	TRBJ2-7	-	CASSSLGGGFYEQYF	TGTGCCAGCAGCTCCCTAGGGGGTGGCTTCTACGAGCAGTACTTC
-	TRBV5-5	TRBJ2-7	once	CASSLRDYEQYF	TGTGCCAGCAGCTTACGGGATTACGAGCAGTACTTC
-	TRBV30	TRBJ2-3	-	CAWTQGGSTDTQYF	TGTGCCTGGACCCAGGGGGGGTCCACAGATACGCAGTATTTT
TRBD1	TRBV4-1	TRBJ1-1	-	CASTWDRTHTEAFF	TGCGCCAGCACTTGGGACAGGACTCACACTGAAGCTTTCTTT
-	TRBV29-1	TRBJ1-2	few	CSVVAGNGYTF	TGCAGCGTTGTTGCGGGAAATGGCTACACCTTC
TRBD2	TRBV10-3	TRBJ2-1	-	CAISESGVAGENEQFF	TGTGCCATCAGTGAGTCGGGGGTAGCGGGAGAAAATGAGCAGTTCTTC
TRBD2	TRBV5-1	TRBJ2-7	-	CASALTGGPIHEQYF	TGCGCCAGCGCCCTTACGGGAGGGCCGATTCACGAGCAGTACTTC
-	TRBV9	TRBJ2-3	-	CASSVGADTQYF	TGTGCCAGCAGCGTGGGAGCCGATACGCAGTATTTT
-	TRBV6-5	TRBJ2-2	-	CASSSLGRGGELFF	TGTGCCAGCAGTTCACTGGGGCGGGGCGGGGAGCTGTTTTTT
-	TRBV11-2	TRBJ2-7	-	CASSLRGIQARASYEQYF	TGTGCCAGCAGCTTAAGGGGTATTCAGGCTAGGGCCTCCTACGAGCAGTACTTC
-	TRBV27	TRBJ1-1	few	CASSLVVSTEAFF	TGTGCCAGCAGTTTAGTTGTGAGCACTGAAGCTTTCTTT
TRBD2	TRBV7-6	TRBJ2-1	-	CASSPGLAGDSDEQFF	TGTGCCAGCAGCCCCGGACTAGCGGGAGATTCGGATGAGCAGTTCTTC
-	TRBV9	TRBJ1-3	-	CASSGGSSGNTIYF	TGTGCCAGCAGCGGGGGCAGCTCTGGAAACACCATATATTTT
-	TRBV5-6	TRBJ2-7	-	CASSIRTGEYYEQYF	TGTGCCAGCAGCATTCGGACGGGAGAATACTACGAGCAGTACTTC
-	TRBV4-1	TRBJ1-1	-	CASSPKIGDLYGEGAEAFF	TGCGCCAGCAGCCCGAAGATCGGGGACCTCTACGGGGAGGGGGCTGAAGCTTTCTTT
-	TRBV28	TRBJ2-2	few	CASSTRPSTGELFF	TGTGCCAGCAGTACCCGACCTTCGACCGGGGAGCTGTTTTTT
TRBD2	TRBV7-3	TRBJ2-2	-	CASGLAGVSTGELFF	TGTGCCAGTGGACTAGCGGGAGTTTCGACCGGGGAGCTGTTTTTT
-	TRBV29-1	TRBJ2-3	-	CSVAGGSLDTQYF	TGCAGCGTCGCTGGGGGTAGCTTAGATACGCAGTATTTT
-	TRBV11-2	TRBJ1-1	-	CASSFIQGTNTNTEAFF	TGTGCCAGCAGCTTCATCCAGGGGACAAACACGAACACTGAAGCTTTCTTT
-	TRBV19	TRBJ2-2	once	CASSIPPGGELFF	TGTGCCAGTAGTATTCCCCCGGGCGGGGAGCTGTTTTTT
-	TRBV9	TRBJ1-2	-	CASSVTGESYGYTF	TGTGCCAGCAGCGTGACAGGAGAGTCCTATGGCTACACCTTC
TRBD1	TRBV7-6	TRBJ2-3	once	CASSLARGGTGLLGTQYF	TGTGCCAGCAGCTTAGCGCGTGGGGGGACAGGTCTCCTGGGGACGCAGTATTTT
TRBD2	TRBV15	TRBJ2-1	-	CATSGLAGYNEQFF	TGTGCCACCTCCGGACTAGCGGGGTACAATGAGCAGTTCTTC
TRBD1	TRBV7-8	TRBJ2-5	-	CASSAWTGGLEETQYF	TGTGCCAGCAGCGCATGGACAGGGGGGCTAGAAGAGACCCAGTACTTC
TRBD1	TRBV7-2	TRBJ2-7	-	CASSRGQGDFYEQYF	TGTGCCAGCAGCCGAGGACAGGGGGATTTCTACGAGCAGTACTTC
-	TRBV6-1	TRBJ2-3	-	CASRETGTLRSTDTQYF	TGTGCCAGCAGAGAAACCGGGACACTTAGAAGCACAGATACGCAGTATTTT
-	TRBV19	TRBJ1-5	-	CASSIYGLSNQPQHF	TGTGCCAGTAGTATATACGGGCTGAGCAATCAGCCCCAGCATTTT
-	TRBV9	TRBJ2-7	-	CASSPNSREQYF	TGTGCCAGCAGCCCCAACTCCCGCGAGCAGTACTTC
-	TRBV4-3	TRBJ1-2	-	CASSLYRGGGGYTF	TGCGCCAGCAGCCTATACCGCGGAGGCGGTGGCTACACCTTC
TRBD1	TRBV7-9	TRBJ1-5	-	CASSTGEVGGKSNQPQHF	TGTGCCAGCAGCACAGGGGAGGTAGGGGGCAAAAGCAATCAGCCCCAGCATTTT
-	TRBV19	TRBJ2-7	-	CASSIWNPGPYEQYF	TGTGCCAGTAGTATCTGGAATCCCGGACCATACGAGCAGTACTTC
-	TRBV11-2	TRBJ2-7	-	CASSLGVYYEQYF	TGTGCCAGCAGCTTAGGAGTGTACTACGAGCAGTACTTC
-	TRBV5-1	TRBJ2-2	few	CASSGRVDTGELFF	TGCGCCAGCAGTGGCAGGGTGGACACCGGGGAGCTGTTTTTT
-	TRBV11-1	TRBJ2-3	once	CASSAQGTSSTDTQYF	TGTGCCAGCAGCGCCCAGGGGACTTCTAGCACAGATACGCAGTATTTT
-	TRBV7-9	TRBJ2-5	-	CASSLVLTEETQYF	TGTGCCAGCAGCTTAGTTCTGACAGAAGAGACCCAGTACTTC
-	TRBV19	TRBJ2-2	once	CASSMVGAGELFF	TGTGCCAGTAGTATGGTAGGGGCCGGGGAGCTGTTTTTT
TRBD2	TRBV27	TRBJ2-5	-	CASSLGGAGGPETQYF	TGTGCCAGCAGTTTAGGAGGAGCGGGAGGGCCGGAGACCCAGTACTTC
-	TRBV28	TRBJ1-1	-	CASSSRVADTEAFF	TGTGCCAGCAGCTCCAGGGTTGCGGACACTGAAGCTTTCTTT
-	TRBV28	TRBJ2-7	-	CASGRQLDTYEQYF	TGTGCCAGCGGTAGACAGCTGGATACCTACGAGCAGTACTTC
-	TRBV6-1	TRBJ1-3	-	CASSPRNFGNTIYF	TGTGCCAGCAGTCCAAGAAACTTTGGAAACACCATATATTTT
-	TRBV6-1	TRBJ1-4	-	CASSDERDMPRKLFF	TGTGCCAGCAGTGATGAGCGGGACATGCCCCGAAAACTGTTTTTT
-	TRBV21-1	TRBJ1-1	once	CASSNISSPGNTEAFF	TGTGCCAGCAGCAACATCTCTTCTCCGGGGAACACTGAAGCTTTCTTT
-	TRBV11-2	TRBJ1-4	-	CASSLIGGLNEKLFF	TGTGCCAGCAGCTTAATCGGAGGCCTGAATGAAAAACTGTTTTTT
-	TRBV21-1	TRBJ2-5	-	CASSTSVAGQETQYF	TGTGCCAGCAGCACCTCCGTGGCAGGCCAAGAGACCCAGTACTTC
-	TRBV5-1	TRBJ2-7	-	CASSLGGQRDTYEQYF	TGCGCCAGCAGCTTGGGCGGCCAGCGGGACACCTACGAGCAGTACTTC